This is a list of T cell receptor beta chains from one sample in a study of T cells after yellow fever vaccination. Via MiXCR, TCRdb re-called the 5' RACE reads, giving one row per CDR3 protein. The table lists 500,000 to 650,000 distinct CDR3 sequences, 9% to 15% of them singletons. The material was PBMCs, obtained on the day of the yellow fever booster vaccination. These receptors came from a man aged 25 to 40 who received the YFV17D yellow fever vaccine. Both conserved end residues are part of each CDR3. Each record gives: V gene, J gene, CDR3 protein.

>TRBV3-1|TRBJ2-3
CASSQEPDWSIADTQYF
>TRBV20-1|TRBJ2-1
CSAPDFSNEQFF
>TRBV7-2|TRBJ2-1
CASSLARTSGRNEQFF
>TRBV20-1|TRBJ2-4
CSARGRTKNIQYF
>TRBV28|TRBJ2-7
CATRTSGPYEQYF
>TRBV20-1|TRBJ1-5
CSAGRGAGRGQPQHF
>TRBV6-5|TRBJ2-1
CASSYSAGWNEQFF
>TRBV12-3/TRBV12-4|TRBJ2-5
CASSRGPTQETQYF
>TRBV29-1|TRBJ2-3
CSVAGQGDRRSTDTQYF
>TRBV4-3|TRBJ1-1
CASSQEFYAVEAFF
>TRBV19|TRBJ2-7
CASSIVIRQGRSEQYF
>TRBV5-1|TRBJ2-3
CASSATGDLSTDTQYF
>TRBV2|TRBJ2-2
CASRATSSGELFF
>TRBV12-3/TRBV12-4|TRBJ2-5
CASSLIETQYF
>TRBV12-3/TRBV12-4|TRBJ2-7
CASRVTSGTYEQYF
>TRBV5-6|TRBJ2-1
CASSFRGSVTYNEQFF
>TRBV6-5|TRBJ2-2
CASSYSGGQELFF